The rows below give T cell receptor beta chains drawn from one sample of a study of T cell changes during pregnancy in multiple sclerosis. The data were produced by immunoSEQ multiplex PCR, yet TCRdb's version contains in-frame clones alone and is incomplete. There are about 71,000 clones in the sample; roughly nine tenths occur only once, and less than 6% lies in the top ten. The specimen was CD8+ T cells from peripheral blood mononuclear cells, collected before pregnancy. The receptors shown here come from a female donor with multiple sclerosis, enrolled in a pregnancy study. Both conserved end residues are part of each CDR3. The D gene is left open where the match is weak. Only some rows state a clone size, as once, few, many or a class for expanded clones.

V	D	size	J	DNA	CDR3
TRBV7-9	NA	NA	TRBJ1-2	TGTGCCAGCAGTTCAGCGGCGGTTAACTATGGCTACACCTTC	CASSSAAVNYGYTF
TRBV6-5	TRBD1	NA	TRBJ1-3	TGTGCCAGCAGCCCCCAGGGACAGGGTGTAAACACCATATATTTT	CASSPQGQGVNTIYF
TRBV7-9	NA	NA	TRBJ1-3	TGTGCCAGCAGCTTAGCTGCAGACAAAGATTTCTCTGGAAACACCATATATTTT	CASSLAADKDFSGNTIYF
TRBV2	NA	NA	TRBJ2-7	TGTGCCAGCCTGGGAAACAGGGACCCAGGTTTTTACGAGCAGTACTTC	CASLGNRDPGFYEQYF
TRBV27	TRBD1	NA	TRBJ1-5	TGTGCCAGCAGTTGGACAGGGGGGAATCAGCCCCAGCATTTT	CASSWTGGNQPQHF
TRBV14	TRBD1	NA	TRBJ1-2	TGTGCCAGCAGCCTCCCGGGACAGGGAGACTATGGCTACACCTTC	CASSLPGQGDYGYTF
TRBV13	NA	NA	TRBJ2-1	TGTGCCAGCAGCTTAGGACAGGATTTGTACAATGAGCAGTTCTTC	CASSLGQDLYNEQFF
TRBV5-6	TRBD2	NA	TRBJ2-7	TGTGCCAGCAGCTTGGGCGGGGGTCCCATCTACGAGCAGTACTTC	CASSLGGGPIYEQYF
TRBV27	NA	NA	TRBJ1-2	TGTGCCAGCAGTCCAGGATCCATCTATGGCTACACCTTC	CASSPGSIYGYTF
TRBV30	NA	NA	TRBJ2-2	TGTGCCTGGAGACTAACCGGGGAGCTGTTTTTT	CAWRLTGELFF
TRBV29-1	NA	NA	TRBJ1-1	TGCAGCGTTTTACCAGGGGCAGGGGAGTGGGACACTGAAGCTTTCTTT	CSVLPGAGEWDTEAFF
TRBV29-1	NA	NA	TRBJ2-3	TGCAGCGTTGAAGGGGACACAGGCACAGATACGCAGTATTTT	CSVEGDTGTDTQYF
TRBV7-7	TRBD1	once	TRBJ2-2	TGTGCTAGCAGCCGGGGACAGTACACCGGGGAGCTGTTTTTT	CASSRGQYTGELFF
TRBV7-2	NA	NA	TRBJ1-2	TGTGCCAGCAGCAACTACCCGGGGGACGGCTACACCTTC	CASSNYPGDGYTF
TRBV7-3	NA	NA	TRBJ1-1	TGTGCCAGCAGCATCCGGGGGTACGGGAACACTGAAGCTTTCTTT	CASSIRGYGNTEAFF
TRBV18	NA	NA	TRBJ1-1	TGTGCCAGCTCACCCGAGGGCACTGAAGCTTTCTTT	CASSPEGTEAFF
TRBV6-6	TRBD2	once	TRBJ2-1	TGTGCCAGCAGATGGACTAGCGGGGAATACAATGAGCAGTTCTTC	CASRWTSGEYNEQFF
TRBV7-9	TRBD1	NA	TRBJ1-2	TGTGCCAGCAGCATTGGACAGGGAGTGGATGGCTACACCTTC	CASSIGQGVDGYTF
TRBV27	NA	NA	TRBJ1-2	TGTGCCAGCAGGACACACCAATGGGGGGTTCTCGAGGGGGGCTACACCTTC	CASRTHQWGVLEGGYTF
TRBV9	NA	NA	TRBJ1-2	TGTGCCAGCAGCCCGACAGGCTTTAAAGATGGCTACACCTTC	CASSPTGFKDGYTF
TRBV2	NA	NA	TRBJ1-4	TGTGCCAGCAGTGAGTGGCAGGGCGCAACTAATGAAAAACTGTTTTTT	CASSEWQGATNEKLFF
TRBV6-5	NA	NA	TRBJ1-1	TGTGCCAGCAGTTACGGATGGGAGGGGATCGGTGAAGCTTTCTTT	CASSYGWEGIGEAFF
TRBV7-9	TRBD2	once	TRBJ2-3	TGTGCCAGCAGCGTCTCCGGGACTAGCAACACAGATACGCAGTATTTT	CASSVSGTSNTDTQYF
TRBV19	TRBD2	NA	TRBJ2-3	TGTGCCAGTAGTATACAGCGGGGCGCAGATACGCAGTATTTT	CASSIQRGADTQYF
TRBV2	TRBD2	NA	TRBJ2-1	TGTGCCACTACCGGGACTAGCAGGGAGCAGTTCTTC	CATTGTSREQFF
TRBV9	NA	NA	TRBJ2-2	TGTGCCAGCAGCGTAGGGCAGGGCATCGGGGAGCTGTTTTTT	CASSVGQGIGELFF
TRBV10-2	TRBD2	NA	TRBJ2-5	TGCGCCAGCAGTGAGCAGCGGGGGCCGTACCAAGAGACCCAGTACTTC	CASSEQRGPYQETQYF
TRBV13	NA	NA	TRBJ2-1	TGTGCCAGCAGCTTACGTGGGGTTGAGGGTGAGCAGTTCTTC	CASSLRGVEGEQFF
TRBV5-4	TRBD2	once	TRBJ2-7	TGTGCCAGCAGCTTGGGGACTAGCGGGGGCCGCTACGAGCAGTACTTC	CASSLGTSGGRYEQYF
TRBV6-6	TRBD1	NA	TRBJ1-2	TGTGCCAGCAGCCCGACAGGGGAGAGCTATGGCTACACCTTC	CASSPTGESYGYTF
TRBV5-4	NA	NA	TRBJ1-1	TGTGCCAGCAGCTCTGGCCCGAACACTGAAGCTTTCTTT	CASSSGPNTEAFF
TRBV4-2	NA	NA	TRBJ1-1	TGTGCCAGCAGCCAAGCGGAGGGGCGAGCTTTCTTT	CASSQAEGRAFF
TRBV15	TRBD2	NA	TRBJ2-3	TGTGCCACTACCGACCGGGGGGGTGGGGATACGCAGTATTTT	CATTDRGGGDTQYF
TRBV9	TRBD1	NA	TRBJ1-6	TGTGCCAGCAGCGTAGCTGGGACAGTTAATTCACCCCTCCACTTT	CASSVAGTVNSPLHF
TRBV6-5	NA	NA	TRBJ1-5	TGTGCCAGCAGCCGTACAGGGTTTCAGCCCCAGCATTTT	CASSRTGFQPQHF
TRBV6-1	NA	NA	TRBJ1-4	TGTGCCAGCGCCGGGGGTGGAGAAAAACTGTTTTTT	CASAGGGEKLFF
TRBV11-2	NA	NA	TRBJ1-2	TGTGCCAGCAGCTTAGGACAGAACTATGGCTACACCTTC	CASSLGQNYGYTF
TRBV2	NA	NA	TRBJ1-1	TGTGCCAGCAGAGAGACGGGAATGAACACTGAAGCTTTCTTT	CASRETGMNTEAFF
TRBV6-5	NA	NA	TRBJ2-1	TGTGCCAGCAGCCGCGATTTAGGGGGCAATGAGCAGTTCTTC	CASSRDLGGNEQFF
TRBV6-5	TRBD1	NA	TRBJ2-1	TGTGCCAGCAGTTACTCGACGGGACAGAGAAACAATGAGCAGTTCTTC	CASSYSTGQRNNEQFF
TRBV11-2	TRBD1	NA	TRBJ1-1	TGTGCCAGCAGCCCAGGGACAGGTGAAGCTTTCTTT	CASSPGTGEAFF
TRBV27	NA	NA	TRBJ2-3	TGTGCCAGCAGTTTTTCGACTAAGACAGATACGCAGTATTTT	CASSFSTKTDTQYF
TRBV9	NA	NA	TRBJ1-1	TGTGCCAGCAGCGTAGGGGGAGGGCAAGCTTTCTTT	CASSVGGGQAFF